This is a list of T cell receptor beta chains from one sample in a study of T cell clonotyping in hematopoietic cell transplantation. Libraries were prepared by immunoSEQ multiplex PCR; TCRdb keeps only in-frame clonotypes and omits some of them. The sample records under 45,000 clones, about 90% being singletons. Input material: peripheral blood mononuclear cells. Source of these receptors: a woman in her 40s in good health. Some clones in this sample may be carry-over from other donors' samples. CDR3s include the opening cysteine and the closing phenylalanine or tryptophan. Each record gives: J gene, clone size, V gene, D gene, CDR3 protein, CDR3 DNA. D genes are given only for firm matches. The size entry is marked missing in some rows and otherwise reads once, few, many or a size class.

J: TRBJ1-5
size: -
V: TRBV7-8
D: -
CDR3: CASSRLGGRQPQHF
DNA: TGTGCCAGCAGCAGGCTGGGGGGCCGCCAGCCCCAGCATTTT

J: TRBJ2-7
size: -
V: TRBV2
D: TRBD2
CDR3: CASSEAGGEWSYEQYF
DNA: TGTGCCAGCAGTGAAGCGGGGGGGGAGTGGTCCTACGAGCAGTACTTC

J: TRBJ2-5
size: once
V: TRBV4-1
D: -
CDR3: CASSPLGAGIVDLQETQYF
DNA: TGCGCCAGCAGCCCCCTAGGCGCCGGGATAGTAGATCTTCAAGAGACCCAGTACTTC

J: TRBJ1-4
size: -
V: TRBV19
D: -
CDR3: CATGNWGAGKLFF
DNA: TGTGCCACCGGCAACTGGGGGGCAGGAAAACTGTTTTTT

J: TRBJ1-2
size: -
V: TRBV2
D: -
CDR3: CASSEANKGSYGYTF
DNA: TGTGCCAGCAGTGAAGCTAACAAGGGGAGCTATGGCTACACCTTC

J: TRBJ2-5
size: -
V: TRBV7-6
D: TRBD2
CDR3: CASSPTSGLETQYF
DNA: TGTGCCAGCAGCCCTACTAGCGGCCTAGAGACCCAGTACTTC

J: TRBJ1-3
size: -
V: TRBV6-1
D: -
CDR3: CASSVRPGPLSGNTIYF
DNA: TGTGCCAGCAGTGTACGTCCAGGACCCCTCTCTGGAAACACCATATATTTT

J: TRBJ1-2
size: once
V: TRBV30
D: -
CDR3: CAWSPGEGYTF
DNA: TGTGCCTGGAGTCCCGGGGAGGGCTACACCTTC

J: TRBJ1-5
size: -
V: TRBV5-1
D: -
CDR3: CASSFEGRQPQHF
DNA: TGCGCCAGCAGCTTTGAGGGGCGTCAGCCCCAGCATTTT

J: TRBJ1-1
size: -
V: TRBV29-1
D: -
CDR3: CSVEGGDSKSNTEAFF
DNA: TGCAGCGTTGAAGGCGGGGATTCAAAATCGAACACTGAAGCTTTCTTT

J: TRBJ2-5
size: -
V: TRBV11-2
D: -
CDR3: CASSPARLPETQYF
DNA: TGTGCCAGCAGCCCTGCTAGGCTCCCGGAGACCCAGTACTTC

J: TRBJ1-5
size: -
V: TRBV6-5
D: TRBD1
CDR3: CASTSLTGDQPQHF
DNA: TGTGCCAGCACCTCCCTCACAGGGGATCAGCCCCAGCATTTT

J: TRBJ2-7
size: -
V: TRBV5-1
D: TRBD2
CDR3: CASSPTGSREVLRGNYEQYF
DNA: TGCGCCAGCTCCCCAACGGGGAGCAGGGAAGTATTGCGGGGGAACTACGAGCAGTACTTC

J: TRBJ1-1
size: -
V: TRBV19
D: -
CDR3: CASSGKNTEAFF
DNA: TGTGCCAGTAGTGGCAAGAACACTGAAGCTTTCTTT

J: TRBJ1-1
size: -
V: TRBV9
D: -
CDR3: CASSVSSGGGEAFF
DNA: TGTGCCAGCAGCGTATCCTCCGGGGGCGGTGAAGCTTTCTTT

J: TRBJ2-5
size: few
V: TRBV6-5
D: -
CDR3: CASRGRGQETQYF
DNA: TGTGCCAGCAGGGGCAGGGGCCAAGAGACCCAGTACTTC

J: TRBJ1-3
size: -
V: TRBV30
D: -
CDR3: CACSRGSGNTIYF
DNA: TGTGCCTGCAGCAGGGGCTCCGGAAACACCATATATTTT

J: TRBJ2-1
size: -
V: TRBV9
D: -
CDR3: CASSSNLVNEQFF
DNA: TGTGCCAGCAGCTCAAATCTCGTTAATGAGCAGTTCTTC

J: TRBJ1-2
size: -
V: TRBV28
D: -
CDR3: CASRPGTDVQRGYTF
DNA: TGTGCCAGCAGACCTGGGACTGACGTTCAAAGGGGCTACACCTTC

J: TRBJ1-2
size: -
V: TRBV5-1
D: -
CDR3: CASSLFEDGYTF
DNA: TGCGCCAGCAGCTTGTTCGAGGATGGCTACACCTTC

J: TRBJ2-1
size: -
V: TRBV20-1
D: -
CDR3: CSVAPDNEQFF
DNA: TGCAGTGTTGCTCCCGACAATGAGCAGTTCTTC

J: TRBJ1-5
size: -
V: TRBV6-1
D: TRBD1
CDR3: CASTRTGGNQPQHF
DNA: TGTGCCAGCACCCGGACAGGGGGGAATCAGCCCCAGCATTTT

J: TRBJ1-1
size: -
V: TRBV6-5
D: TRBD1
CDR3: CASARGRDTEAFF
DNA: TGTGCCAGTGCGAGGGGGCGAGACACTGAAGCTTTCTTT

J: TRBJ1-2
size: few
V: TRBV29-1
D: -
CDR3: CSVGGQGGGYTF
DNA: TGCAGCGTTGGAGGCCAGGGAGGCGGCTACACCTTC

J: TRBJ2-7
size: -
V: TRBV4-2
D: -
CDR3: CASSPGGGVVEQYF
DNA: TGTGCCAGCAGCCCAGGAGGGGGAGTAGTCGAGCAGTACTTC

J: TRBJ2-7
size: few
V: TRBV4-2
D: -
CDR3: CASSQAGTFHYEQYF
DNA: TGTGCCAGCAGCCAAGCGGGGACCTTCCACTACGAGCAGTACTTC

J: TRBJ1-2
size: -
V: TRBV4-1
D: -
CDR3: CASSPTSSGPDGYTF
DNA: TGCGCCAGCAGCCCTACCTCGTCGGGCCCCGATGGCTACACCTTC

J: TRBJ2-7
size: -
V: TRBV5-1
D: -
CDR3: CATRADSLTEQYF
DNA: TGCGCCACCAGAGCCGACTCCTTGACCGAGCAGTACTTC

J: TRBJ2-7
size: -
V: TRBV4-1
D: TRBD1
CDR3: CASSQGPGQGGEQYF
DNA: TGCGCCAGCAGCCAGGGGCCGGGACAGGGTGGGGAGCAGTACTTC

J: TRBJ1-2
size: -
V: TRBV28
D: -
CDR3: CASTISGPLYGYTF
DNA: TGTGCCAGCACCATCTCGGGACCTCTTTATGGCTACACCTTC

J: TRBJ2-2
size: -
V: TRBV7-2
D: TRBD2
CDR3: CASSVVSGRADTGELFF
DNA: TGTGCCAGCAGCGTCGTTAGCGGGAGGGCCGACACCGGGGAGCTGTTTTTT

J: TRBJ2-7
size: -
V: TRBV10-1
D: TRBD1
CDR3: CASSSGGYEQYF
DNA: TGCGCCAGCAGTTCAGGGGGCTACGAGCAGTACTTC

J: TRBJ1-5
size: -
V: TRBV16
D: TRBD1
CDR3: CASSQFSGQVGQPQHF
DNA: TGTGCCAGCAGCCAATTTTCCGGACAGGTCGGTCAGCCCCAGCATTTT

J: TRBJ1-2
size: -
V: TRBV6-5
D: -
CDR3: CASSYRVEAGYTF
DNA: TGTGCCAGCAGTTACAGGGTAGAGGCTGGCTACACCTTC

J: TRBJ1-2
size: medium-sized
V: TRBV7-9
D: -
CDR3: CASSSPGTENYGYTF
DNA: TGTGCCAGCAGCTCACCAGGGACGGAGAACTATGGCTACACCTTC

J: TRBJ1-2
size: -
V: TRBV28
D: -
CDR3: CASSQGNYGYTF
DNA: TGTGCCAGCAGTCAGGGTAACTATGGCTACACCTTC

J: TRBJ1-5
size: -
V: TRBV30
D: -
CDR3: CAWSSWVSTRGESNQPQHF
DNA: TGTGCCTGGAGCTCCTGGGTCAGCACGAGGGGGGAGAGCAATCAGCCCCAGCATTTT

J: TRBJ2-7
size: -
V: TRBV5-1
D: -
CDR3: CASSLGGVKEQYF
DNA: TGCGCCAGCAGCTTGGGTGGGGTCAAAGAGCAGTACTTC

J: TRBJ2-5
size: -
V: TRBV28
D: TRBD2
CDR3: CASSLSSGSRQETQYF
DNA: TGTGCCAGCAGTTTATCAAGCGGGAGCCGACAAGAGACCCAGTACTTC

J: TRBJ2-7
size: -
V: TRBV7-3
D: -
CDR3: CASSPGGGYEQYF
DNA: TGTGCCAGCAGCCCCGGGGGCGGCTACGAGCAGTACTTC

J: TRBJ2-7
size: -
V: TRBV15
D: TRBD1
CDR3: CATSKGRQGIGYEQYF
DNA: TGTGCCACCAGCAAGGGTCGACAGGGGATCGGCTACGAGCAGTACTTC

J: TRBJ2-1
size: -
V: TRBV2
D: TRBD2
CDR3: CASSEGRGPRSYNEQFF
DNA: TGTGCCAGCAGTGAGGGGAGGGGACCGCGCTCCTACAATGAGCAGTTCTTC

J: TRBJ1-1
size: -
V: TRBV4-1
D: -
CDR3: CASSQGPSGATEAFF
DNA: TGCGCCAGCAGCCAAGGGCCGTCGGGTGCCACTGAAGCTTTCTTT

J: TRBJ1-2
size: -
V: TRBV6-5
D: -
CDR3: CASSRGSYGYTF
DNA: TGTGCCAGCAGCCGAGGCAGCTATGGCTACACCTTC

J: TRBJ1-5
size: -
V: TRBV19
D: TRBD1
CDR3: CASSMTGLGNQPQHF
DNA: TGTGCCAGTAGTATGACAGGGCTGGGCAATCAGCCCCAGCATTTT

J: TRBJ2-1
size: -
V: TRBV5-6
D: TRBD1
CDR3: CASSLDLTQGIYNEQFF
DNA: TGTGCCAGCAGCTTGGACCTAACACAGGGGATCTACAATGAGCAGTTCTTC

J: TRBJ2-7
size: -
V: TRBV5-6
D: TRBD2
CDR3: CASSGLAGAPSYEQYF
DNA: TGTGCCAGCAGCGGGTTAGCGGGAGCCCCTTCCTACGAGCAGTACTTC

J: TRBJ1-1
size: -
V: TRBV5-1
D: -
CDR3: CASSLDRDTEAFF
DNA: TGCGCCAGCAGCTTGGACAGGGACACTGAAGCTTTCTTT

J: TRBJ1-2
size: -
V: TRBV2
D: -
CDR3: CASGTGPNNYGYTF
DNA: TGTGCCAGCGGTACAGGGCCCAACAACTATGGCTACACCTTC

J: TRBJ2-7
size: -
V: TRBV29-1
D: -
CDR3: CSYGGTAEQYF
DNA: TGCAGCTATGGCGGGACAGCCGAGCAGTACTTC